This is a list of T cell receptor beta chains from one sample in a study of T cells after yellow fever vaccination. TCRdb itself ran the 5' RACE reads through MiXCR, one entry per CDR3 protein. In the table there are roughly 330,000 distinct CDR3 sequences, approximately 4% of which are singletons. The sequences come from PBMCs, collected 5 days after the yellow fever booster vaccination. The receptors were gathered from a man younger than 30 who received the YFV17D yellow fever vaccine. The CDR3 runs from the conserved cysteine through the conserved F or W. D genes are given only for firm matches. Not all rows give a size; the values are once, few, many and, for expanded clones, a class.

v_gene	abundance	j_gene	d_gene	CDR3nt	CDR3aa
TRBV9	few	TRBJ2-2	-	TGTGCCAGCAGCGACGGCCCGGGGGAGCTGTTTTTT	CASSDGPGELFF
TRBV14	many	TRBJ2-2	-	TGTGCCAGCAGCCAAGGGGGCGGGGAGCTGTTTTTT	CASSQGGGELFF
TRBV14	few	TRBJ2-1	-	TGTGCCAGCAGCTTTACAGGGGGGGTTAACGAGCAGTTCTTC	CASSFTGGVNEQFF
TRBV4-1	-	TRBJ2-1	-	TGCGCCAGCAGCCAACCAAGATTAGGGAGTAATGAGCAGTTCTTC	CASSQPRLGSNEQFF
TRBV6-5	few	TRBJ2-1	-	TGTGCCAGCAGTTACTCGAACAGGCGGATCGATGAGCAGTTCTTC	CASSYSNRRIDEQFF
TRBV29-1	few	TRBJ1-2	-	TGCAGCGTTGAAGACAGGCGAGGGGCCTATGGCTACACCTTC	CSVEDRRGAYGYTF
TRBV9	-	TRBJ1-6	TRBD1	TGTGCCAGCAGCGTCGGTCAGGGGGGTTCACCCCTCCACTTT	CASSVGQGGSPLHF
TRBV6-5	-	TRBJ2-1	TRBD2	TGTGCCAGCATGCGGGGGCTAGCGGGGGGAGGGGAGCAGTTCTTC	CASMRGLAGGGEQFF
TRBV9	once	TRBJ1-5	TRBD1	TGTGCCAGCAGCCAGGGGGGGAATCGGCCCCAGCATTTT	CASSQGGNRPQHF
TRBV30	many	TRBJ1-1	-	TGTGCCTGGAGTTTGGAGGGGGTGAGTGAAGCTTTCTTT	CAWSLEGVSEAFF
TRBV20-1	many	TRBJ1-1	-	TGCAGTGCTAGAGCTAGGGACACTGAAGCTTTCTTT	CSARARDTEAFF
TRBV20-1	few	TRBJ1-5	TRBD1	TGCAGTGCGGATGGACAGGGGAATCAGCCCCAGCATTTT	CSADGQGNQPQHF
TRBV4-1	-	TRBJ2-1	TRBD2	TGCGCCAGCAGCCAAGGGGGAGGCGGGGGGCCTGGGGCCTACAATGAGCAGTTCTTC	CASSQGGGGGPGAYNEQFF
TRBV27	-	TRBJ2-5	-	TGTGCCAGCAGTTTAGGGTCAGGGGGAGGTCCGGGGGAGACCCAGTACTTC	CASSLGSGGGPGETQYF